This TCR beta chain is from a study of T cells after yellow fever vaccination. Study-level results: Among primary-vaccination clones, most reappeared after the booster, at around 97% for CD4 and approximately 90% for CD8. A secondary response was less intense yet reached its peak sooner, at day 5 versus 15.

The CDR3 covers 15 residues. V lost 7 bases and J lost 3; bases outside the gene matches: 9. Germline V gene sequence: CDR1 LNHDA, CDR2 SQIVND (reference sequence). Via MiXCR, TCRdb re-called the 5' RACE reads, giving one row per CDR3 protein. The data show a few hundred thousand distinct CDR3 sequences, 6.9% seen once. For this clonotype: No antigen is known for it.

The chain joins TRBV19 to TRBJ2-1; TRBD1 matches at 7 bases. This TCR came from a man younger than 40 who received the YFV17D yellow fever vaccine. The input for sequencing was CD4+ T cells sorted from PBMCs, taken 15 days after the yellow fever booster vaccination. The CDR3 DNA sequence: TGTGCCAGTACTCCTCGGGACAGCAGCTACAATGAGCAGTTCTTC. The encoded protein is CASTPRDSSYNEQFF.